The 13 T cell receptor beta chains given below trace back to one sample, sequenced in a study of patients and donors after allogeneic stem cell transplantation. TCRdb reanalysed the RT-PCR reads using MiXCR and keeps one entry per CDR3 protein. The sample has 11,000 or so distinct CDR3 sequences, approximately 25% seen once. The material sequenced was blood, either unsorted or a sorted T cell fraction (not recorded which). The receptors come from a human donor who was either an allogeneic HSCT recipient or a stem cell or donor lymphocyte infusion donor (not recorded which). It is not recorded whose cells these are; they may come from a transplant donor.

This clonotype was counted at least ten times. The V call is TRBV6-5, the J call TRBJ2-1; D not resolved. Per germline, CDR1 MNHEY and CDR2 SVGAGI. V lost 0 bases and J 3 bases, leaving 15 bases between the germline ends. CDR3 length equals 17 residues. In DNA form, the CDR3 reads TGTGCCAGCAGTTACTCCATAAAGTGGGGTGGCTACAATGAGCAGTTCTTC. It encodes CASSYSIKWGGYNEQFF.

J is TRBJ1-6 and V is TRBV6-5, with 9 nucleotides matching TRBD1. Germline V gives CDR1 MNHEY, CDR2 SVGAGI. The trim removed 0 bases at V and 9 bases at J, leaving 9 bases unmatched. This CDR3 comprises 17 residues. The CDR3 DNA is TGTGCCAGCAGTTACTCGGGGGACAGGGTCCTAAGTTCACCCCTCCACTTT. Amino acid sequence: CASSYSGDRVLSSPLHF.

This clonotype was detected ten times or more. V usage is TRBV19 and J usage is TRBJ1-5; no clear D. Looked up from germline, CDR1 is LNHDA and CDR2 is SQIVND (reference sequence). With 0 bases removed from V and 6 bases from J, the gap between germline ends came to 6 bases. The CDR3 is 13 amino acids. CDR3 bases: TGTGCCAGTAGTATAGATCCCGGTCAGCCCCAGCATTTT. It encodes CASSIDPGQPQHF.

The J gene is TRBJ2-7, the V gene TRBV7-9, with 10 bases that match TRBD2. This CDR3 has 14 residues. The V segment lost 6 bases and the J segment 4 bases; nucleotides outside the gene matches: 6. Germline V CDR1 and CDR2: SEHNR, FQNEAQ (reference sequence). The CDR3 here is CASRASGSLYEQYF. The CDR3 DNA follows: TGTGCCAGCAGGGCTAGCGGGAGCCTATACGAGCAGTACTTC.

V and J are TRBV10-3 and TRBJ2-7; no clear D. The CDR3 spans 15 residues. The ends were cut back, 4 bases at V and 4 bases at J, with 17 bases in the middle. The germline V gene has CDR1 ENHRY and CDR2 SYGVKD. The CDR3 DNA is TGTGCCATCAGTGTCGGAGAGGTACAATCTTACGAGCAGTACTTC. This encodes CAISVGEVQSYEQYF.

This chain links TRBV25-1 with TRBJ2-1; perhaps TRBD2 as D (5 bases). V was trimmed by 4 bases and J by 5 bases, leaving 15 bases between them. The CDR3 sequence is 15 residues long. CDR1 is MGHDK and CDR2 is SYGVNS in the germline V gene. Here the CDR3 DNA reads TGTGCCAGCAGTGGCTTCGGGTGGGGAGACAATGAGCAGTTCTTC. Translating gives CASSGFGWGDNEQFF.

The chain combines TRBV6-5 with TRBJ1-2; 11 bases map to TRBD1. V shed 4 bases and J 12 bases; nucleotides not matched to a gene: 7. Germline V gene data show CDR1 as MNHEY and CDR2 as SVGAGI. This CDR3 has 13 amino acids. CDR3 in DNA: TGTGCCAGCAGTTCCGGGACAGGGGGAGCAAACACCTTC. The encoded protein is CASSSGTGGANTF.

This clonotype came up a few times. The chain links TRBV5-6 to TRBJ1-5; 7 bases fit TRBD1. Trimming at V came to 4 bases and at J to 6 bases, leaving 4 bases not matched to a gene. The CDR3 runs 13 residues. Per germline, CDR1 SGHDT and CDR2 YYEEEE. The CDR3 protein is CASSRDRAQPQHF. CDR3 DNA: TGTGCCAGCAGCCGCGACAGGGCTCAGCCCCAGCATTTT. Based on the CDR3 plus reference TRBV5-6 and TRBJ1-5, the full variable domain is DAGVTQSPTHLIKTRGQQVTLRCSPKSGHDTVSWYQQALGQGPQFIFQYYEEEERQRGNFPDRFSGHQFPNYSSELNVNALLLGDSALYLCASSRDRAQPQHFGDGTRLSIL.

CDR3 region: CASSYSSRASEAFF. The CDR3 region has the DNA TGTGCCAGCAGTTACTCGTCCAGGGCCTCTGAAGCTTTCTTT. The chain carries TRBV6-5 and TRBJ1-1, with a tentative D call TRBD1 (5 bases). CDR3 length: 14 residues. Germline V CDR1 and CDR2: MNHEY, SVGAGI. V lost 0 bases, J lost 6 bases, and 11 bases lay in between.

This clonotype occurred once. V gene TRBV6-6 combines with J gene TRBJ2-7; 9 bases align to TRBD2. The CDR3 runs 15 residues. In germline, CDR1 is MNHNY, CDR2 SVGAGI (reference sequence). The V segment lost 0 bases and the J segment 2 bases; nucleotides outside the gene matches: 2. The CDR3 spells CASSYSPSGTYEQYF. CDR3 DNA sequence: TGTGCCAGCAGTTACTCCCCTAGCGGGACCTACGAGCAGTACTTC.

This chain uses TRBV7-3 with TRBJ2-3; 8 bases line up with TRBD2. The germline V gene has CDR1 SGHTA and CDR2 FQGTGA. V shed 3 bases, J shed 3 bases, and the junction held 5 bases outside the gene matches. The CDR3 runs 15 residues. The CDR3 region is CASSFGGGRTDTQYF. CDR3 DNA sequence: TGTGCCAGCAGCTTCGGGGGCGGGAGGACAGATACGCAGTATTTT.

The chain is built from TRBV15 and TRBJ2-7; TRBD2 matches 7 bases. CDR1 is LNHNV and CDR2 is YYDKDF in the germline V gene (reference sequence). The trim removed 3 bases at V and 4 bases at J, leaving 6 bases unmatched. This CDR3 comprises 14 residues. The CDR3 sequence: CATSSSSGKYEQYF. CDR3 DNA: TGTGCCACCAGCAGTTCTAGCGGTAAATACGAGCAGTACTTC.

This clonotype was seen a few times. The chain has TRBV14 and TRBJ2-1; TRBD2 matches 10 bases. There are 16 residues in the CDR3. CDR1 SGHDN and CDR2 FVKESK come from the germline V gene. CDR3 in DNA: TGTGCTTCGGCTAGCGGGAGCCCTTCCTCCTACAATGAGCAGTTCTTC. Translated: CASASGSPSSYNEQFF. Filled out from reference TRBV14 and TRBJ2-1, the complete variable domain reads EAGVTQFPSHSVIEKGQTVTLRCDPISGHDNLYWYRRVMGKEIKFLLHFVKESKQDESGMPNNRFLAERTGGTYSTLKVQPAELEDSGVYFCASASGSPSSYNEQFFGPGTRLTVL.